These 17 T cell receptor beta chains were all obtained from the same sample, sequenced in a study of radiotherapy plus CTLA-4 blockade in lung cancer (dated by TCRdb to 2016 to 2019). Libraries were prepared through the immunoSEQ multiplex PCR assay. This is the immuneACCESS table as TCRdb keeps it, with only in-frame sequences that have V and J called. A part of the clones is gone; compared with another copy, unresolved V genes explain less than half, and the rest is unexplained. The sample has around 80,000 clones on record, approximately 84% of them singletons. Roughly 0.87% of the sample is in the top ten clones. This sample comprised peripheral blood, obtained from a patient treated with radiotherapy plus ipilimumab. The receptors shown here come from a human donor with non-small cell lung cancer who had stable disease on radiotherapy plus ipilimumab.

V usage is TRBV11-2 and J usage is TRBJ1-3, with D uncertain. The V gene's germline CDR1 is SGHAT and CDR2 FQNNGV. The V gene lost 1 base and the J gene lost 0 bases, with 4 bases spanning the gap. The CDR3 has 14 residues. Here the CDR3 reads CASSLGSSGNTIYF. Here the CDR3 DNA reads TGTGCCAGCAGCTTAGGAAGCTCTGGAAACACCATATATTTT. The variable domain in full, with the rest retrieved from reference TRBV11-2 and TRBJ1-3, is EAGVAQSPRYKIIEKRQSVAFWCNPISGHATLYWYQQILGQGPKLLIQFQNNGVVDDSQLPKDRFSAERLKGVDSTLKIQPAKLEDSAVYLCASSLGSSGNTIYFGEGSWLTVV.

This clone is medium-sized within its sample. This chain joins TRBV27 and TRBJ1-6; D uncertain. The CDR3 has 14 residues. Trimming pared 11 bases from V and 9 bases from J, leaving 20 bases between. The germline gives CDR1 MNHEY, CDR2 SMNVEV (reference sequence). The CDR3, as DNA: TGTGCCTCTCAACGAGGAGGGAGTAGTTCACCCCTCCACTTT. This encodes CASQRGGSSSPLHF.

The chain joins TRBV19 to TRBJ1-6; D remains unclear. This CDR3 region has 13 residues. V lost 1 base and J lost 7, with 5 bases in between. Germline V lookup: CDR1 LNHDA, CDR2 SQIVND (reference sequence). DNA for the CDR3: TGTGCCAGTAGTATAGGACTAAATTCACCCCTCCACTTT. Amino acids: CASSIGLNSPLHF.

The J gene is TRBJ2-5, the V gene TRBV4-2, with 12 bases identical to TRBD2. V shed 0 bases, J shed 6 bases, and the junction held 11 bases outside the gene matches. This CDR3 is built from 18 residues. The germline V gene has CDR1 LGHNA and CDR2 YNFKEQ. CDR3 sequence: CASSQEPASGGAGKTQYF. In nucleotides, the CDR3 is TGTGCCAGCAGCCAAGAGCCTGCTAGCGGGGGGGCGGGGAAGACCCAGTACTTC.

As DNA, the CDR3 is TGCGCCAGCAGCCGTCAGTCGACTAGTGGGCACGAGCAGTACTTC. It yields the protein CASSRQSTSGHEQYF. The chain uses TRBV5-1 and TRBJ2-7, with D tentatively TRBD2 (6 bases). The CDR3 extends over 15 amino acids. Trimming removed 4 bases from V and 5 bases from J, with 19 bases in between. CDR1 and CDR2 (germline): SGHRS, YFSETQ.

This chain uses TRBV27 with TRBJ2-2; TRBD2 might be the D (6 bases). The CDR3 loop spans 14 amino acids. Germline CDR1 and CDR2: MNHEY and SMNVEV (reference sequence). Between the trimmed V and J ends, which lost 6 bases and 5 bases, there was a span of 13 bases. CDR3 coding DNA: TGTGCCAGCAGGACTTTCGGAGGGACCGGGGAGCTGTTTTTT. The encoded protein is CASRTFGGTGELFF.

This chain connects TRBV30 to TRBJ2-1; D is perhaps TRBD2 (7 bases). Per germline, CDR1 GTSNPN and CDR2 SVGIG (reference sequence). The CDR3 runs 14 residues. V was clipped by 3 bases and J by 9 bases, with 18 bases between them. CDR3 sequence (DNA): TGTGCCTGGAGATTAGGGGGGGGCGGAGGTGAGCAGTTCTTC. Translation: CAWRLGGGGGEQFF.

The chain joins TRBV28 to TRBJ2-7; 9 bases agree with TRBD1. With 5 bases clipped from V and 4 bases from J, the junction kept 12 bases outside the gene matches. Looked up from germline, CDR1 is MDHEN and CDR2 is SYDVKM. This CDR3 has 16 residues. The CDR3 sequence is CASSAYTGGAGYEQYF. The CDR3 DNA is TGTGCCAGCAGTGCCTACACAGGGGGCGCAGGATACGAGCAGTACTTC.

The V gene is TRBV7-8, the J gene TRBJ2-2; unclear D gene. Trimming removed 2 bases from V and 6 bases from J, with 16 bases in between. CDR1 SGHVS and CDR2 FQNEAQ come from the germline V gene. CDR3 length: 16 amino acids. The CDR3 DNA is TGTGCCAGCAGCTTATACGAAGGTTCATCTCCCGGGGAGCTGTTTTTT. It codes for CASSLYEGSSPGELFF.

The CDR3 region has the DNA TGTGCCAGCAGCGCACAGGGGATTACGTTGGCTGCTGAAGCTTTCTTT. This translates into CASSAQGITLAAEAFF. The rearrangement uses TRBV7-2 and TRBJ1-1; 7 nucleotides align to TRBD1. The CDR3 is made up of 16 amino acids. V trimming: 5 bases; J trimming: 6 bases; junction bases outside the gene matches: 15. Germline CDR1 reads SGHTA; CDR2 reads FQGNSA.

This sequence joins TRBV28 and TRBJ2-7, with 10 bases fitting TRBD2. The length of the CDR3 is 14 residues. CDR1 MDHEN and CDR2 SYDVKM come from the germline V gene. The V and J ends lost 2 bases and 7 bases, in that order; junction bases with no gene match: 5. In DNA, the CDR3 is TGTGCCAGCAGTTTACTAGCGGGAGCAGGGGAGCAGTACTTC. It translates to CASSLLAGAGEQYF. The full variable domain, rest sourced from reference TRBV28 and TRBJ2-7, is DVKVTQSSRYLVKRTGEKVFLECVQDMDHENMFWYRQDPGLGLRLIYFSYDVKMKEKGDIPEGYSVSREKKERFSLILESASTNQTSMYLCASSLLAGAGEQYFGPGTRLTVT.

The rearrangement links TRBV4-1 to TRBJ1-5; D is ambiguous. Trimming removed 1 base at V and 7 bases at J, with 14 bases between. In germline, CDR1 is MGHRA, CDR2 YSYEKL. The CDR3 consists of 15 residues. CDR3 nucleotide sequence: TGCGCCAGCAGCCAAGTAGTACAGTCAAAGCAGCCCCAGCATTTT. This encodes CASSQVVQSKQPQHF.

The genes are TRBV10-1 and TRBJ2-3, with TRBD1 matching over 8 bases. The CDR3 has 16 residues. The trim removed 3 bases at V and 1 base at J, leaving 6 bases unmatched. Germline values: CDR1 WNHNN, CDR2 SYGVQD (reference sequence). The DNA of the CDR3 is TGCGCCAGCAGTGATATCACAGGGGGACGCACAGATACGCAGTATTTT. Translation: CASSDITGGRTDTQYF.

The V call is TRBV6-5, the J call TRBJ2-7, with D possibly TRBD1 on 6 matching bases. CDR1 MNHEY and CDR2 SVGAGI come from the germline V gene. This CDR3 spans 13 amino acids. Trimming stripped 6 bases from V and 7 bases from J, with 16 bases between. The CDR3 reads CASRSSGTPEQYF. The DNA of the CDR3 is TGTGCCAGCAGGTCGTCCGGGACACCGGAGCAGTACTTC.

The gene calls are TRBV27 and TRBJ2-2; D uncertain. Germline V CDR1 and CDR2: MNHEY, SMNVEV (reference sequence). The CDR3 contains 12 residues. The ends were cut back, 5 bases at V and 3 bases at J, with 4 bases in the middle. This CDR3 reads CASSPHTGELFF. The CDR3 bases are TGTGCCAGCAGTCCCCACACCGGGGAGCTGTTTTTT.

This chain links TRBV18 with TRBJ2-5; 7 bases fit TRBD2. This CDR3 has 13 residues. V lost 3 bases to trimming and J lost 4 bases; unmatched junction nucleotides: 2. In germline, CDR1 is KGHSH, CDR2 LQKENI. DNA of the CDR3: TGTGCCAGCTCACCCACGGGGGGAGAGACCCAGTACTTC. This codes for CASSPTGGETQYF.

The V gene is TRBV5-6, the J gene TRBJ1-2; 7 bases align to TRBD1. Germline assignment: CDR1 SGHDT and CDR2 YYEEEE. Trimming at V came to 1 base and at J to 5 bases, leaving 2 bases not matched to a gene. The CDR3 is 13 amino acids. This CDR3 reads CASSLTGVYGYTF. The DNA for the CDR3 is TGTGCCAGCAGCTTGACAGGGGTATATGGCTACACCTTC.